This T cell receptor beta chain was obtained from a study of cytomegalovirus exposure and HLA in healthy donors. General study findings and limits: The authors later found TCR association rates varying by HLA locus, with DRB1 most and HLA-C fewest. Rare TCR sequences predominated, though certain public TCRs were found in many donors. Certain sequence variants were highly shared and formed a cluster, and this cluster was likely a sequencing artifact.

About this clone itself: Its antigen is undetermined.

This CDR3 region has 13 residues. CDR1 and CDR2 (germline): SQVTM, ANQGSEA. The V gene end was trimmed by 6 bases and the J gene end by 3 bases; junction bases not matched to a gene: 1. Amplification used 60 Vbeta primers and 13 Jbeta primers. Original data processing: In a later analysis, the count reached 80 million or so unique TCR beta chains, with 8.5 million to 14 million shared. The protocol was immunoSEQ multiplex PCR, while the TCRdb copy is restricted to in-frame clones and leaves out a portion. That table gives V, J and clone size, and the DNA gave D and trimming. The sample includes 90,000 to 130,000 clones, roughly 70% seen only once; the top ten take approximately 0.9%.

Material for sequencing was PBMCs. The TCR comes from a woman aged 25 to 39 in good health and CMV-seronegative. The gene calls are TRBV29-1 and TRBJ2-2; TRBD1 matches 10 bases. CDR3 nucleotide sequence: TGCAGCGTGGGACAGGGGTACACCGGGGAGCTGTTTTTT. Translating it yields CSVGQGYTGELFF.